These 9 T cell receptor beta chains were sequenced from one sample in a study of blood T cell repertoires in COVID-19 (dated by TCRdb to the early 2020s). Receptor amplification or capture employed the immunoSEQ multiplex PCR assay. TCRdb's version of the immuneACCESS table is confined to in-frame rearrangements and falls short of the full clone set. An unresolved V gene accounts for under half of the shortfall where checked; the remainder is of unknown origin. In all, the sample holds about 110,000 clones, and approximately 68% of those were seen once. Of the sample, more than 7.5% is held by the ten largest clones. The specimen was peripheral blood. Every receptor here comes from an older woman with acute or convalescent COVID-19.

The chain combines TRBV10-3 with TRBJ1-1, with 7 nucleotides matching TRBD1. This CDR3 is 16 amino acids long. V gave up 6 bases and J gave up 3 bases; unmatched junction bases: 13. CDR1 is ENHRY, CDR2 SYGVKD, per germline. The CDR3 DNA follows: TGTGCCATCAGCAGAGACAGGGAGTCGGGGTACACTGAAGCTTTCTTT. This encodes CAISRDRESGYTEAFF.

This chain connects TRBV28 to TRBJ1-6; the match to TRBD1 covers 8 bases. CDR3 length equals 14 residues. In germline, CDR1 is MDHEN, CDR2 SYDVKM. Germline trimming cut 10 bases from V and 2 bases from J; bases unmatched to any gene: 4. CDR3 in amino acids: CAIQGAAYNSPLHF. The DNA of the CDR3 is TGTGCCATCCAGGGGGCCGCCTATAATTCACCCCTCCACTTT.

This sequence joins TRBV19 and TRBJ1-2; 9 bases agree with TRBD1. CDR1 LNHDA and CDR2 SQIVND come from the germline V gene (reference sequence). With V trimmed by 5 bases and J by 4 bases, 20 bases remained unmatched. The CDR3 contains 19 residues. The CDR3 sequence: CASSPYLGTGTPSGYGYTF. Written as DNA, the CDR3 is TGTGCCAGTAGTCCCTATCTTGGGACAGGGACACCCTCGGGCTATGGCTACACCTTC.

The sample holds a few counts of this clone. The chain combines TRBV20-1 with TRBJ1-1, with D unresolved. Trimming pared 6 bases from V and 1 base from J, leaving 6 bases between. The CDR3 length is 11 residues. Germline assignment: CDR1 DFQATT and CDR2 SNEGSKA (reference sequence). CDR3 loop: CSAYKNTEAFF. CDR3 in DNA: TGCAGTGCGTACAAGAACACTGAAGCTTTCTTT.

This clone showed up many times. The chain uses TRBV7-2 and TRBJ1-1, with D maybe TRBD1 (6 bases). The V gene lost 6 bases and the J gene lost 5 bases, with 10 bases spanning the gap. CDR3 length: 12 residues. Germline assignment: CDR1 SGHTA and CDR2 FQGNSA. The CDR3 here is CASRGAGTEAFF. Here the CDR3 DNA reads TGTGCCAGCAGGGGGGCAGGGACTGAAGCTTTCTTT.

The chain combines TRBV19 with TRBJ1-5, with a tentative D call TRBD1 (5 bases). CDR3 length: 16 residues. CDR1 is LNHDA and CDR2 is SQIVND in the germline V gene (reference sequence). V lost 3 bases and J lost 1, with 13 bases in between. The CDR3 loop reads CASSIPRGASNQPQHF. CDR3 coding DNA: TGTGCCAGTAGTATCCCAAGGGGCGCGAGCAATCAGCCCCAGCATTTT.

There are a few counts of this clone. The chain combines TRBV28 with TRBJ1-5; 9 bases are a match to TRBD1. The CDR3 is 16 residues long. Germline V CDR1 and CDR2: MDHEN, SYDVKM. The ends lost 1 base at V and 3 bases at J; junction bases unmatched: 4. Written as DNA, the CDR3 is TGTGCCAGCAGTTTATCGACAGGGGGGTACAATCAGCCCCAGCATTTT. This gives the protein CASSLSTGGYNQPQHF.

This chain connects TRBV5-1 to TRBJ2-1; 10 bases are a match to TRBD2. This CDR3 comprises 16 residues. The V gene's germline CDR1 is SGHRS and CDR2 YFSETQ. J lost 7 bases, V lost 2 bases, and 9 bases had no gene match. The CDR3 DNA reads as TGCGCCAGCAGCTTTGATCAAGCGGGGGGGAAAAATGAGCAGTTCTTC. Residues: CASSFDQAGGKNEQFF.

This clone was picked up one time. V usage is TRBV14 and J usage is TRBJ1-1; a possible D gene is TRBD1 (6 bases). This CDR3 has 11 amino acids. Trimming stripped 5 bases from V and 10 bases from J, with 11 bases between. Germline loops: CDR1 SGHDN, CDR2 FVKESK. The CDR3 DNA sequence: TGTGCCAGCAGCTCAGGGGATCGAGCTTTCTTT. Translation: CASSSGDRAFF.